This T cell receptor (beta chain) comes out of a study of blood T cell repertoires in COVID-19. Study background: The cDNA or gDNA used as material had been derived from T cells, B-cell-depleted T cells, or PBMCs.

Authors' data handling: Scientists estimated how many nucleated cells there were by amplifying reference gene primers. Sequencing was performed with immunoSEQ multiplex PCR; in TCRdb, only in-frame clones are kept and a portion is missing. The DNA was the basis for D and trimming; V, J and clone size are from that table. The table shows around 300,000 clones, with roughly 90% occurring only once. Germline lookup yields CDR1 SGDLS and CDR2 YYNGEE. This CDR3 has 15 amino acids. The J segment lost 3 bases and the V segment lost 0 bases, leaving 6 bases of the junction unmatched. The age range of participants was about 18 to 95 years, with residence in some 25 US areas. Two negative PCRs, clearance, or symptom resolution were required of recovered Cohort 3 donors.

The receptor was derived from a woman under 40 who had recovered from COVID-19. The material sequenced was PBMCs or T cells enriched from blood (not recorded which). The chain employs TRBV9 and TRBJ2-7; 7 positions agree with TRBD2. As DNA, the CDR3 is TGTGCCAGCAGCGTAGTACCTAGCGGATACTACGAGCAGTACTTC. Translated: CASSVVPSGYYEQYF.